The present T cell receptor beta chain was sequenced within a study of blood T cell repertoires in COVID-19. Assay used: immunoSEQ multiplex PCR; TCRdb lists only in-frame clones, some missing. The sample includes 15,000 to 20,000 clones, about nine tenths seen only once; the top ten take about 7.7%. The source material was peripheral blood. This clonotype was sampled from a human donor in a cohort sampled during active COVID-19.

CDR3 residues: CASSLRDTTYEQYF. CDR3 coding DNA: TGTGCCAGCAGCTTGAGGGACACCACCTACGAGCAGTACTTC. V is TRBV5-5 and J is TRBJ2-7, with a possible D match to TRBD1 (6 bases). There are 14 residues in the CDR3. Germline values: CDR1 SGHKS, CDR2 YYEKEE (reference sequence). Trimming pared 1 base from V and 2 bases from J, leaving 10 bases between. The full variable domain, completed using reference TRBV5-5 and TRBJ2-7, is DAGVTQSPTHLIKTRGQQVTLRCSPISGHKSVSWYQQVLGQGPQFIFQYYEKEERGRGNFPDRFSARQFPNYSSELNVNALLLGDSALYLCASSLRDTTYEQYFGPGTRLTVT.